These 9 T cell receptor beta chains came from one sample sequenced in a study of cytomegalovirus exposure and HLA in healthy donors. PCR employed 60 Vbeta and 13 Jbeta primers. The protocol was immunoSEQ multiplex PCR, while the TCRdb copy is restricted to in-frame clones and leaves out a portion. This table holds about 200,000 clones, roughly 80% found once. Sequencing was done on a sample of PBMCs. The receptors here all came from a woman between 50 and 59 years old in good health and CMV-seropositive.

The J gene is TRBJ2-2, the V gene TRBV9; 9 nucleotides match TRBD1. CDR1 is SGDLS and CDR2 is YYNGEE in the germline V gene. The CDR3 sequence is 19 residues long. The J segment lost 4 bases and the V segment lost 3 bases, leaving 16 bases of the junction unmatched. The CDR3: CASSERAGTGKKSTGELFF. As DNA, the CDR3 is TGTGCCAGCAGCGAGCGAGCCGGGACAGGGAAAAAGAGCACCGGGGAGCTGTTTTTT.

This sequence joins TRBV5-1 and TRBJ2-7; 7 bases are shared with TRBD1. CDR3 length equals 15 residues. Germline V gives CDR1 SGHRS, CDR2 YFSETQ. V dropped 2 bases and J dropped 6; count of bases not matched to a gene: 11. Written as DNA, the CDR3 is TGCGCCAGCAGCTTAACGGCAGGGGGAGTTGGCGAGCAGTACTTC. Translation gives CASSLTAGGVGEQYF.

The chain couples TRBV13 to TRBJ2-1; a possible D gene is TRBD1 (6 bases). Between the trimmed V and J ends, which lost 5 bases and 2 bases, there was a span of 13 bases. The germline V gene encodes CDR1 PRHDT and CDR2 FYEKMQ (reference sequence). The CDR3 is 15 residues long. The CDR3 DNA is TGTGCCAGCAGCCGAACGGACAGCCCCTACAATGAGCAGTTCTTC. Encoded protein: CASSRTDSPYNEQFF. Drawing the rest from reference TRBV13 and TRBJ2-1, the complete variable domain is AAGVIQSPRHLIKEKRETATLKCYPIPRHDTVYWYQQGPGQDPQFLISFYEKMQSDKGSIPDRFSAQQFSDYHSELNMSSLELGDSALYFCASSRTDSPYNEQFFGPGTRLTVL.

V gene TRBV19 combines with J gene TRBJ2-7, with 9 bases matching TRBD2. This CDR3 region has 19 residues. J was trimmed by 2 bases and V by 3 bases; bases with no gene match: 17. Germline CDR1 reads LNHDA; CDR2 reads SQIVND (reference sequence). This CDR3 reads CASSMTRPAGGLTPYEQYF. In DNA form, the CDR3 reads TGTGCCAGTAGTATGACCCGGCCAGCGGGGGGCCTAACCCCCTACGAGCAGTACTTC.

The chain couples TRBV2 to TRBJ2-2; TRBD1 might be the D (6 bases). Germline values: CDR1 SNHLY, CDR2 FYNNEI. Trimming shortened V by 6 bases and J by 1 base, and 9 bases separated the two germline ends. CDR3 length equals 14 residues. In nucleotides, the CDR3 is TGTGCCAGCAGACCGGGACAGAACACCGGGGAGCTGTTTTTT. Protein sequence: CASRPGQNTGELFF.

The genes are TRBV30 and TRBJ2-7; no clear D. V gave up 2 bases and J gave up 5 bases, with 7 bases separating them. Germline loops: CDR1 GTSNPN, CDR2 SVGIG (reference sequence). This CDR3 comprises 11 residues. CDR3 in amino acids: CAWSFIHEQYF. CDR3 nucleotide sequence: TGTGCCTGGAGTTTTATTCACGAGCAGTACTTC.

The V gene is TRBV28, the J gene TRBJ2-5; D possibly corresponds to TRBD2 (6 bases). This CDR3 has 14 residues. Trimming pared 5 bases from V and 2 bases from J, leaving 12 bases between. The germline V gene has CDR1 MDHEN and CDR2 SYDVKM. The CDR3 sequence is CASSVGGAQETQYF. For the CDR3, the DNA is TGTGCCAGCAGTGTAGGAGGGGCACAAGAGACCCAGTACTTC.

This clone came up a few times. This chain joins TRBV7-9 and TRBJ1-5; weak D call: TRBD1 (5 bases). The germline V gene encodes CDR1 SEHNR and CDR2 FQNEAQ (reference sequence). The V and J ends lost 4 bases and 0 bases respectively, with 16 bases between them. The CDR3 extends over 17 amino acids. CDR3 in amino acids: CASSSETADYSNQPQHF. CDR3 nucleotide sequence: TGTGCCAGCAGCTCCGAGACAGCCGATTATAGCAATCAGCCCCAGCATTTT.

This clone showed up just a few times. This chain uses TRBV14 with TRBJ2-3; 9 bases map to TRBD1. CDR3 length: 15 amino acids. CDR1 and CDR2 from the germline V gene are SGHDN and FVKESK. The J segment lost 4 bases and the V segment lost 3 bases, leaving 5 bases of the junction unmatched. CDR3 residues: CASSHPGQGPDTQYF. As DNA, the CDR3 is TGTGCCAGCAGCCACCCCGGACAGGGGCCAGATACGCAGTATTTT.